Below are 14 T cell receptor beta chains sequenced from a single sample in a study of shared clonotypes between healthy human individuals. Naive CD8 populations comprised CD45RO-negative cells positively selected for CCR7, excluding terminally differentiated effector memory CD45RA+ cells. Clones were read by immunoSEQ multiplex PCR, and TCRdb kept only the in-frame ones, dropping some. This table holds about 800,000 clones, 96% found once. Sequencing input: naive CD8+ T cells sorted from blood. The receptors shown here come from a young man in good health.

The rearrangement uses TRBV5-1 and TRBJ2-7, with 11 bases that match TRBD2. CDR1 and CDR2 (germline): SGHRS, YFSETQ. This CDR3 is built from 16 residues. The junction had 9 bases not matched to a gene; V was cut back by 3 bases and J by 4 bases. The CDR3 DNA is TGCGCCAGCAGCTCGCCGCTACTAGCGGGAGTGTACGAGCAGTACTTC. Its protein product is CASSSPLLAGVYEQYF.

The rearrangement links TRBV7-9 to TRBJ2-1; 10 nucleotides line up with TRBD1. J gave up 8 bases and V 1 base, and 5 bases lay outside the gene matches. Per the germline V gene, CDR1 is SEHNR and CDR2 is FQNEAQ (reference sequence). The CDR3 covers 15 residues. The CDR3 here is CASSLVGQGIHEQFF. The CDR3 DNA follows: TGTGCCAGCAGCTTAGTGGGACAGGGGATCCATGAGCAGTTCTTC.

This rearrangement joins TRBV5-8 to TRBJ1-1, with no clear D. This CDR3 contains 14 residues. Germline CDR1 SGHTS, CDR2 YDEGEE. V gave up 4 bases and J gave up 1 base, with 11 bases separating them. DNA for the CDR3: TGTGCCAGCAGCCCCAGCGAGGGGAACACTGAAGCTTTCTTT. This codes for CASSPSEGNTEAFF.

This chain links TRBV5-4 with TRBJ2-7, with a possible D match to TRBD2 (6 bases). V lost 4 bases to trimming and J lost 3 bases, with 14 bases between them. CDR1 SGHNT and CDR2 YYREEE come from the germline V gene (reference sequence). The CDR3 has 14 residues. The CDR3 is CASSRKGGNYEQYF. The CDR3 coding sequence is TGTGCCAGCAGCCGAAAAGGAGGGAACTACGAGCAGTACTTC.

V and J are TRBV5-1 and TRBJ1-1; 9 bases map to TRBD1. With V trimmed by 4 bases and J by 6 bases, 4 bases remained unmatched. The CDR3 consists of 13 residues. CDR1 and CDR2 from the germline V gene are SGHRS and YFSETQ. The chain's CDR3 is CASSPDRGPEAFF. The CDR3, as DNA: TGCGCCAGCAGCCCGGACAGGGGACCTGAAGCTTTCTTT.

The chain links TRBV27 to TRBJ2-1; D gene uncertain. Trimming stripped 0 bases from V and 4 bases from J, with 16 bases between. The CDR3 consists of 17 residues. Germline V CDR1 and CDR2: MNHEY, SMNVEV (reference sequence). The CDR3 DNA follows: TGTGCCAGCAGTTTATCCATCGCGAATAACCCTTACAATGAGCAGTTCTTC. This codes for CASSLSIANNPYNEQFF.

The V and J genes are TRBV14 and TRBJ2-7; a possible D gene is TRBD2 (6 bases). V shed 2 bases and J shed 3 bases, with 20 bases lying between them. The CDR3 extends over 17 amino acids. The germline gives CDR1 SGHDN, CDR2 FVKESK. CDR3 sequence (DNA): TGTGCCAGCAGCCAACCCTATTCCGGGACTTCGATCTACGAGCAGTACTTC. Translating gives CASSQPYSGTSIYEQYF.

This clone occurred once. V usage is TRBV28 and J usage is TRBJ1-5; possibly TRBD1 for D (6 bases). This CDR3 is 17 amino acids long. Germline-derived CDR1 and CDR2 are MDHEN and SYDVKM. Trimming cost V 3 bases and J 1 base, with 16 bases left between them. In DNA, the CDR3 is TGTGCCAGCAGTTTGGGGACCGGGACATACAGCAATCAGCCCCAGCATTTT. It translates to CASSLGTGTYSNQPQHF. Full variable domain (missing parts from reference TRBV28 and TRBJ1-5): DVKVTQSSRYLVKRTGEKVFLECVQDMDHENMFWYRQDPGLGLRLIYFSYDVKMKEKGDIPEGYSVSREKKERFSLILESASTNQTSMYLCASSLGTGTYSNQPQHFGDGTRLSIL.

V usage is TRBV6-1 and J usage is TRBJ2-7; D call uncertain. Trimming cost V 4 bases and J 0 bases, with 7 bases left between them. Germline CDR1 is MNHNS and CDR2 is SASEGT. The CDR3 contains 13 residues. The CDR3, as DNA: TGTGCCAGCAGTGCGTCCGTCTCCTACGAGCAGTACTTC. It encodes CASSASVSYEQYF.

This sequence joins TRBV5-1 and TRBJ2-4, with 8 bases identical to TRBD1. The V gene end was trimmed by 4 bases and the J gene end by 8 bases; junction bases not matched to a gene: 11. The CDR3 totals 15 residues. Per the germline V gene, CDR1 is SGHRS and CDR2 is YFSETQ. The CDR3 is CASSLRQGNGDIQYF. CDR3 in DNA: TGCGCCAGCAGCCTCCGACAGGGGAATGGTGACATTCAGTACTTC.

This chain links TRBV9 with TRBJ2-1, with D unresolved. The V end lost 3 bases, the J end lost 8 bases, and 15 bases lay between the germline ends. The CDR3 contains 14 residues. Germline CDR1 SGDLS, CDR2 YYNGEE. In nucleotides, the CDR3 is TGTGCCAGCAGCGCGTATGAGTTTGGGGATGAGCAGTTCTTC. It codes for CASSAYEFGDEQFF.

The chain recombines TRBV14 with TRBJ2-1; D gene unclear. The CDR3 totals 12 residues. The ends were cut back, 1 base at V and 6 bases at J, with 4 bases in the middle. Germline V gives CDR1 SGHDN, CDR2 FVKESK. The CDR3 spells CASSQASNEQFF. CDR3 sequence (DNA): TGTGCCAGCAGCCAAGCTAGCAATGAGCAGTTCTTC.

This clone was seen only a few times. This rearrangement joins TRBV19 to TRBJ2-7; D may be TRBD1 (5 bases). CDR1 and CDR2 (germline): LNHDA, SQIVND (reference sequence). This CDR3 has 14 amino acids. V was trimmed by 5 bases and J by 5 bases, leaving 16 bases between them. The CDR3 DNA follows: TGTGCCAGTAGTCTGACAGCCGCCTCTGACGAGCAGTACTTC. This encodes CASSLTAASDEQYF. Variable domain in full (rest from reference TRBV19 and TRBJ2-7): DGGITQSPKYLFRKEGQNVTLSCEQNLNHDAMYWYRQDPGQGLRLIYYSQIVNDFQKGDIAEGYSVSREKKESFPLTVTSAQKNPTAFYLCASSLTAASDEQYFGPGTRLTVT.

The V gene is TRBV7-8, the J gene TRBJ2-1; 7 nucleotides agree with TRBD1. Germline assignment: CDR1 SGHVS and CDR2 FQNEAQ. The CDR3 has 14 amino acids. The junction had 4 bases not matched to a gene; V was cut back by 3 bases and J by 5 bases. The CDR3 bases are TGTGCCAGCAGCTTCGGGACAGAGCACAATGAGCAGTTCTTC. Translated: CASSFGTEHNEQFF. Looking up the rest from reference TRBV7-8 and TRBJ2-1 gives the full variable domain: GAGVSQSPRYKVAKRGQDVALRCDPISGHVSLFWYQQALGQGPEFLTYFQNEAQLDKSGLPSDRFFAERPEGSVSTLKIQRTQQEDSAVYLCASSFGTEHNEQFFGPGTRLTVL.